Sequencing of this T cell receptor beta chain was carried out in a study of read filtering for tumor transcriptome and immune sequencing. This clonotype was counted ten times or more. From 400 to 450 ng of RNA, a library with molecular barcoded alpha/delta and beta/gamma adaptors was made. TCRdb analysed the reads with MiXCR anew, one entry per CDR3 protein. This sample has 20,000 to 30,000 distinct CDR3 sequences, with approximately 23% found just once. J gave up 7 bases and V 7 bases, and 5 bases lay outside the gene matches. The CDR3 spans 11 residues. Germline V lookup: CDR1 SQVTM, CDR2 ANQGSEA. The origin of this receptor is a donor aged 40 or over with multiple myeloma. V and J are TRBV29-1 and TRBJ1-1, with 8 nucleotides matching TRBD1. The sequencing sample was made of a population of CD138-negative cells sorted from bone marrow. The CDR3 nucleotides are TGCAGCGCCGTAGGGACAGGTGAAGCTTTCTTT. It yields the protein CSAVGTGEAFF.